This entry is about one TCR beta chain. CDR3 length: 14 residues. After removal of 5 bases from V and 7 bases from J, the junction contained 10 bases not matched to a gene. The V gene's germline CDR1 is SGHAT and CDR2 FQDESV (reference sequence). Profiled with immunoSEQ multiplex PCR; TCRdb holds only in-frame clones, not every one. Found here are around 250,000 clones, approximately 82% of them singletons; the top ten hold around 2%. The sample belongs to a study of blood T cell repertoires in COVID-19. The rearrangement joins TRBV11-1 to TRBJ2-5, with 7 nucleotides matching TRBD1. The source of this sequence is a man aged 25-45 years who had recovered from COVID-19. The sequenced material came from peripheral blood. The CDR3, as DNA: TGTGCCAGCAGCCCACAGCGACAGGGCGGGACCCAGTACTTC. Translating gives CASSPQRQGGTQYF.